The 20 T cell receptor beta chains in this list originate from one sample, sequenced in a study of shared clonotypes between healthy human individuals. Here immunoSEQ multiplex PCR was the method, and the copy in TCRdb shows in-frame clones only, minus some. The data contain some 530,000 clones, over 70% of them singletons. Sequencing was carried out using PBMCs. Receptors were obtained from a woman between 35 and 50 years old in good health. Some clones in this sample may be carry-over from other donors' samples.

The CDR3 reads CASSPETSALGTEAFF. DNA for the CDR3: TGTGCCAGCTCACCAGAAACCTCTGCCTTGGGGACTGAAGCTTTCTTT. This chain uses TRBV18 with TRBJ1-1; no definite D call. Germline V gives CDR1 KGHSH, CDR2 LQKENI. This CDR3 has 16 amino acids. The V end was cut by 2 bases, the J end by 5 bases, with 18 bases between.

Regarding this clone: A read error likely explains this, since a far larger clone differs by one base. Other DNA sequences within the sample encode an identical CDR3. The rearrangement uses TRBV7-8 and TRBJ2-7; a weak D match, TRBD2 (5 bases). The CDR3 has 14 amino acids. Germline CDR1 SGHVS, CDR2 FQNEAQ. The CDR3 nucleotides read TGTGCTAGCAGCAGGACTTCGCATTCCTACGAGCAGTACTTC. Residues: CASSRTSHSYEQYF.

As for this clone: A far larger clone is only one base removed, so a read error is likely. Other DNA sequences in this sample translate to the same CDR3. This chain joins TRBV4-3 and TRBJ2-1; D uncertain. Germline CDR1 and CDR2: LGHNA and YSLEER. This CDR3 is built from 17 residues. The CDR3 DNA follows: TGCGCCAGTAGCCAAGGCTATTCCCGCGAACACTACAATGAGCAGTTCTTC. This gives the protein CASSQGYSREHYNEQFF.

The gene calls are TRBV6-4 and TRBJ2-2; D may be TRBD2 (5 bases). The length of the CDR3 is 13 residues. Trimming took off 5 bases at V and 6 bases at J, with 10 bases between the two ends. The V gene's germline CDR1 is MRHNA and CDR2 SNTAGT. The CDR3 sequence: CASSRDVAGELFF. CDR3 bases: TGTGCCAGCAGTCGGGATGTCGCCGGGGAGCTGTTTTTT.

This chain uses TRBV5-1 with TRBJ1-1; 7 nucleotides align to TRBD1. The CDR3 is made up of 14 amino acids. Germline CDR1 and CDR2: SGHRS and YFSETQ. V shed 2 bases, J shed 4 bases, and the junction held 5 bases outside the gene matches. The CDR3 loop reads CASSLRQGLTEAFF. In DNA, the CDR3 is TGCGCCAGCAGCTTACGACAGGGTCTCACTGAAGCTTTCTTT.

This sequence joins TRBV10-3 and TRBJ2-1; D is ambiguous. The CDR3 is made up of 11 amino acids. V lost 3 bases and J lost 10, with 7 bases in between. Germline loops: CDR1 ENHRY, CDR2 SYGVKD. The CDR3 nucleotides are TGTGCCATCAGTGATAACCTCGAGCAGTTCTTC. Encoded protein: CAISDNLEQFF.

This clone showed up many times. The sample has other DNA sequences that encode this CDR3 too. The genes are TRBV6-1 and TRBJ1-1, with TRBD1 identical over 9 bases. The CDR3 is made up of 15 amino acids. CDR1 is MNHNS and CDR2 is SASEGT in the germline V gene. Trimming took 0 bases from V and 11 from J; bases not matched to a gene: 10. CDR3 DNA sequence: TGTGCCAGCAGTGAAGCGGGGACAGGGCGGGTTACGGCTTTCTTT. It codes for CASSEAGTGRVTAFF.

The chain employs TRBV27 and TRBJ2-7, with 7 positions matching TRBD1. The CDR3 extends over 16 amino acids. Unmatched junction bases numbered 10, after V lost 5 bases and J lost 0 bases. Germline assignment: CDR1 MNHEY and CDR2 SMNVEV (reference sequence). The CDR3 DNA reads as TGTGCCAGCAGTCCCTCAAGACAGGGAATCTCCTACGAGCAGTACTTC. Protein product: CASSPSRQGISYEQYF.

As to this clone: A far larger clone is a single base away, which makes a read error likely. The CDR3 does not close with the conserved phenylalanine or tryptophan, likely indicating a read error. Other nucleotide sequences in the sample specify the same CDR3. The chain has TRBV4-1 and TRBJ2-7, with a possible D match to TRBD2 (6 bases). This CDR3 is built from 16 residues. Germline assignment: CDR1 MGHRA and CDR2 YSYEKL. V lost 2 bases to trimming and J lost 0 bases, with 14 bases between them. CDR3 DNA: TGCGCCAGCAGCCAACATGGGGGGATGGGCTCCTACGAGCAGTACCTC. Translation: CASSQHGGMGSYEQYL.

V usage is TRBV5-1 and J usage is TRBJ2-7; TRBD2 aligns across 9 bases. The CDR3 has 15 residues. With V trimmed by 5 bases and J by 1 base, 7 bases remained unmatched. In germline, CDR1 is SGHRS, CDR2 YFSETQ. The CDR3 region is CASSPRTSVSYEQYF. CDR3 bases: TGCGCCAGCAGTCCAAGGACTAGCGTGTCCTACGAGCAGTACTTC. Supplemented by reference TRBV5-1 and TRBJ2-7, the full variable domain reads KAGVTQTPRYLIKTRGQQVTLSCSPISGHRSVSWYQQTPGQGLQFLFEYFSETQRNKGNFPGRFSGRQFSNSRSEMNVSTLELGDSALYLCASSPRTSVSYEQYFGPGTRLTVT.

V and J are TRBV6-1 and TRBJ2-7; 10 nucleotides line up with TRBD1. Germline CDR1 MNHNS, CDR2 SASEGT. CDR3 size: 15 residues. The junction had 7 bases not matched to a gene; V was cut back by 3 bases and J by 5 bases. The CDR3 loop is CASSERGDRGDEQYF. The CDR3 coding sequence is TGTGCCAGCAGTGAGAGGGGGGACAGGGGCGACGAGCAGTACTTC.

V is TRBV4-1 and J is TRBJ2-2; D may be TRBD1 (5 bases). This CDR3 spans 14 amino acids. The V end was cut by 2 bases, the J end by 4 bases, with 8 bases between. Per the germline V gene, CDR1 is MGHRA and CDR2 is YSYEKL. The CDR3 here is CASSQKTGTGELFF. CDR3 nucleotides: TGCGCCAGCAGCCAAAAAACAGGCACCGGGGAGCTGTTTTTT.

V gene TRBV6-6 combines with J gene TRBJ1-1, with 9 bases identical to TRBD1. The ends lost 5 bases at V and 5 bases at J; junction bases unmatched: 9. CDR3 size: 15 residues. Germline V gene sequence: CDR1 MNHNY, CDR2 SVGAGI (reference sequence). The CDR3 loop reads CASSNYRGRGTEAFF. DNA of the CDR3: TGTGCCAGCAGTAACTACAGGGGGCGAGGGACTGAAGCTTTCTTT.

The CDR3 protein is CASSRTGGDTGELFF. The CDR3 nucleotides are TGTGCCAGCAGCCGTACCGGGGGGGACACCGGGGAGCTGTTTTTT. The V and J genes are TRBV11-3 and TRBJ2-2; 8 bases match TRBD2. Germline-derived CDR1 and CDR2 are SGHNT and YENEEA. The CDR3 length is 15 residues. V shed 5 bases, J shed 3 bases, and the junction held 5 bases outside the gene matches.

The V and J genes are TRBV10-3 and TRBJ2-7; 8 bases align to TRBD1. The length of the CDR3 is 16 residues. V gave up 5 bases and J gave up 3 bases; unmatched junction bases: 12. CDR1 is ENHRY, CDR2 SYGVKD, per germline. The CDR3 protein is CAISPASGTGNYEQYF. CDR3 DNA: TGTGCCATCAGTCCCGCTTCCGGGACAGGAAACTACGAGCAGTACTTC.

The chain has TRBV6-1 and TRBJ1-2; D is possibly TRBD1 (6 bases). This CDR3 has 13 amino acids. The V end was cut by 11 bases, the J end by 8 bases, with 21 bases between. The germline CDR1 and CDR2 sequences are MNHNS and SASEGT. CDR3 sequence (DNA): TGTGCCGGATATTTACAGGGTCGGTCGGGCTACACCTTC. It translates to CAGYLQGRSGYTF.

This chain uses TRBV5-4 with TRBJ2-3; 8 positions agree with TRBD2. Germline V gene sequence: CDR1 SGHNT, CDR2 YYREEE (reference sequence). With V trimmed by 1 base and J by 4 bases, 5 bases remained unmatched. The CDR3 is 15 residues long. The CDR3 region has the DNA TGTGCCAGCAGCTTGAGTAGCGGGATGGCAGATACGCAGTATTTT. Protein sequence: CASSLSSGMADTQYF.

The chain is built from TRBV4-1 and TRBJ2-1; TRBD2 agrees at 7 bases. The V gene's germline CDR1 is MGHRA and CDR2 YSYEKL. CDR3 length: 15 amino acids. The V and J ends lost 3 bases and 1 base, in that order; junction bases with no gene match: 3. Here the CDR3 reads CASSHGGGSYNEQFF. The CDR3 DNA is TGCGCCAGCAGCCATGGGGGGGGATCCTACAATGAGCAGTTCTTC.

The CDR3 sequence is CASSADRDGTQYF. The CDR3 DNA is TGTGCCAGCAGTGCGGACAGGGACGGAACCCAGTACTTC. V usage is TRBV6-1 and J usage is TRBJ2-5; TRBD1 aligns across 8 bases. CDR1 is MNHNS, CDR2 SASEGT, per germline. The ends lost 4 bases at V and 8 bases at J; junction bases unmatched: 6. This CDR3 has 13 residues.

This clone has just one count. It differs at one base from a far larger clone, so likely a read error. Other nucleotide sequences in the sample specify the same CDR3. The gene calls are TRBV28 and TRBJ1-2, with D hard to call. Trimming took 6 bases from V and 0 from J, leaving 2 bases between them. The CDR3 runs 11 residues. Germline CDR1 MDHEN, CDR2 SYDVKM. The CDR3 DNA follows: TGTGCCAGCAGATCTAACTATGGCTACACCTTC. It translates to CASRSNYGYTF.